This TCR beta chain was profiled in a study of blood T cell repertoires in COVID-19. TCRdb's copy holds only in-frame clones and misses some; the assay was immunoSEQ multiplex PCR. The sample holds more than 100,000 clones, around 91% seen once. Germline V gene sequence: CDR1 MNHEY, CDR2 SVGEGT. The CDR3 has 13 residues. V gave up 8 bases and J gave up 6 bases, with 14 bases separating them. The chain combines TRBV6-2 or TRBV6-3 with TRBJ1-5; D ambiguous. Sequencing was carried out using peripheral blood. The receptor was derived from a woman between 55 and 75 years old with COVID-19, enrolled during active disease. CDR3 amino acids: CASGSLSGQPQHF. The CDR3 DNA reads TGTGCCAGCGGTTCCCTTTCGGGTCAGCCCCAGCATTTT.